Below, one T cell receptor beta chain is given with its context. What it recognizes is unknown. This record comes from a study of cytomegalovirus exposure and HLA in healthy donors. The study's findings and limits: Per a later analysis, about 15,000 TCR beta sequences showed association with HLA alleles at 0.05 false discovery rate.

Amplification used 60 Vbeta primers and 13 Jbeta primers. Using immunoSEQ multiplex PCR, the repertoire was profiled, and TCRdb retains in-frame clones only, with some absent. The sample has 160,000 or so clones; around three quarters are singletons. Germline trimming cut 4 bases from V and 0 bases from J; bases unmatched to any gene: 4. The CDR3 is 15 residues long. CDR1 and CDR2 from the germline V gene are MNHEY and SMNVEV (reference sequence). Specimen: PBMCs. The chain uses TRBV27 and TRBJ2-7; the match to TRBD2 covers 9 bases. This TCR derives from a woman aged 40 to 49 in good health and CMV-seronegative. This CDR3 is CASSSSGRSSYEQYF. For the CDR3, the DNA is TGTGCCAGCAGTTCCAGCGGGAGGAGCTCCTACGAGCAGTACTTC.